Listed below are T cell receptor beta chains from one sample, sequenced in a study of blood T cell repertoires in COVID-19. TCRdb's copy holds only in-frame clones and misses some; the assay was immunoSEQ multiplex PCR. The table shows approximately 150,000 clones, with about four fifths occurring only once. Input material: peripheral blood. The source is a man in his fifties or sixties with active or convalescent COVID-19. Each CDR3 is given with its conserved first and last residue. D genes are given only for firm matches. Some rows mark clone size as missing; the rest say once, few, many or name a class of expanded clone.

clone size: -; J gene: TRBJ1-5; D gene: -; V gene: TRBV7-6; CDR3 protein: CASSLAGDRPQHF; CDR3 DNA: TGTGCCAGCAGCTTAGCCGGGGATCGGCCCCAGCATTTT
clone size: -; J gene: TRBJ2-1; D gene: TRBD2; V gene: TRBV18; CDR3 protein: CASSPPLASSTYNEQFF; CDR3 DNA: TGTGCCAGCTCACCCCCACTAGCGAGCAGTACCTACAATGAGCAGTTCTTC
clone size: -; J gene: TRBJ1-1; D gene: TRBD1; V gene: TRBV11-2; CDR3 protein: CASSFQGAGITEAFF; CDR3 DNA: TGTGCCAGCAGCTTTCAGGGGGCTGGGATCACTGAAGCTTTCTTT
clone size: -; J gene: TRBJ1-5; D gene: -; V gene: TRBV2; CDR3 protein: CASRGREYSNQPQHF; CDR3 DNA: TGTGCCAGCAGGGGTAGGGAGTATAGCAATCAGCCCCAGCATTTT
clone size: once; J gene: TRBJ2-1; D gene: -; V gene: TRBV11-2; CDR3 protein: CASSLDRIRGNEQFF; CDR3 DNA: TGTGCCAGCAGCTTAGATCGAATTAGAGGCAATGAGCAGTTCTTC
clone size: -; J gene: TRBJ2-1; D gene: TRBD2; V gene: TRBV18; CDR3 protein: CASSFLAGANNEQFF; CDR3 DNA: TGTGCCAGCTCGTTCCTAGCGGGAGCCAACAATGAGCAGTTCTTC
clone size: -; J gene: TRBJ1-1; D gene: -; V gene: TRBV27; CDR3 protein: CASRPLGGNTEAFF; CDR3 DNA: TGTGCCAGCAGGCCTTTAGGGGGGAACACTGAAGCTTTCTTT
clone size: -; J gene: TRBJ1-2; D gene: -; V gene: TRBV5-6; CDR3 protein: CASSLGTEGHGYTF; CDR3 DNA: TGTGCCAGCAGCCTTGGGACTGAGGGACATGGCTACACCTTC
clone size: -; J gene: TRBJ2-1; D gene: TRBD2; V gene: TRBV5-1; CDR3 protein: CASSFSGSSYNEQFF; CDR3 DNA: TGCGCCAGCAGTTTTAGCGGGAGCTCCTACAATGAGCAGTTCTTC
clone size: few; J gene: TRBJ2-2; D gene: TRBD1; V gene: TRBV10-2; CDR3 protein: CASKRGGTNTGELFF; CDR3 DNA: TGCGCCAGCAAGCGAGGGGGCACGAACACCGGGGAGCTGTTTTTT
clone size: -; J gene: TRBJ2-2; D gene: -; V gene: TRBV11-2; CDR3 protein: CASSSTTANTGELFF; CDR3 DNA: TGTGCCAGCAGCTCGACAACAGCGAACACCGGGGAGCTGTTTTTT
clone size: -; J gene: TRBJ2-3; D gene: TRBD2; V gene: TRBV18; CDR3 protein: CASSPFASGSGTDTQYF; CDR3 DNA: TGTGCCAGCTCACCTTTCGCTAGCGGGAGTGGTACAGATACGCAGTATTTT
clone size: -; J gene: TRBJ2-7; D gene: TRBD2; V gene: TRBV28; CDR3 protein: CASGFQTSGTYEQYF; CDR3 DNA: TGTGCCAGCGGGTTTCAGACTAGCGGGACTTACGAGCAGTACTTC
clone size: -; J gene: TRBJ1-5; D gene: -; V gene: TRBV5-6; CDR3 protein: CASSFGGAGGAQHF; CDR3 DNA: TGTGCCAGCAGCTTCGGCGGAGCCGGCGGGGCCCAGCATTTT
clone size: -; J gene: TRBJ1-6; D gene: TRBD1; V gene: TRBV6-6; CDR3 protein: CASRTGVESPLHF; CDR3 DNA: TGTGCCAGCAGGACAGGGGTTGAGTCACCCCTCCACTTT
clone size: -; J gene: TRBJ2-3; D gene: TRBD2; V gene: TRBV9; CDR3 protein: CASSVFLAGGPDTQYF; CDR3 DNA: TGTGCCAGCAGCGTATTTCTAGCGGGGGGCCCAGATACGCAGTATTTT
clone size: -; J gene: TRBJ1-2; D gene: -; V gene: TRBV7-2; CDR3 protein: CASSLLRTEYGYTF; CDR3 DNA: TGTGCCAGCAGCTTACTACGGACAGAATATGGCTACACCTTC
clone size: -; J gene: TRBJ2-3; D gene: TRBD1; V gene: TRBV27; CDR3 protein: CASSPTTGGTDTQYF; CDR3 DNA: TGTGCCAGCAGTCCAACGACAGGGGGCACAGATACGCAGTATTTT
clone size: -; J gene: TRBJ1-6; D gene: -; V gene: TRBV9; CDR3 protein: CASSVGAKAIYNSPLHF; CDR3 DNA: TGTGCCAGCAGCGTAGGTGCAAAAGCGATATATAATTCACCCCTCCACTTT
clone size: -; J gene: TRBJ1-5; D gene: -; V gene: TRBV4-1; CDR3 protein: CASSQEGFQTGTSSNQPQHF; CDR3 DNA: TGCGCCAGCAGCCAAGAGGGGTTTCAAACAGGCACTTCAAGCAATCAGCCCCAGCATTTT
clone size: -; J gene: TRBJ2-7; D gene: -; V gene: TRBV5-1; CDR3 protein: CASSFSDEQYF; CDR3 DNA: TGCGCCAGCAGCTTCAGCGACGAGCAGTACTTC
clone size: once; J gene: TRBJ2-6; D gene: -; V gene: TRBV20-1; CDR3 protein: CSASPGSGANVLTF; CDR3 DNA: TGCAGTGCCAGTCCGGGGTCTGGGGCCAACGTCCTGACTTTC